This section outlines one T cell receptor (beta chain) sequence together with its context. The antigen it recognizes is unknown. One base away there is no much larger clone; base qualities are not given. The junction shows trimming of 2 bases on V and 2 bases on J, plus 28 bases between the germline ends. CDR1 is given as SQVTM and CDR2 as ANQGSEA, both from the germline V gene. From the cysteine up to the phenylalanine, the CDR3 has a length of 19 residues. The kept DNA is CDR3 alone, 57 bases in frame from the first base. To be included, a participant needed at least one PBMC sample from before ART initiation plus at least two post-ART samples. All participants with HIV were treated in the United States of America. Before DNA extraction, cryopreserved samples containing about 0.9-10 million PBMC were thawed and washed. At the time of the earliest PBMC sample, participants with HIV were aged between roughly 20 and 55 years. PBMC samples were contributed by each participant from 1-4 timepoints before ART initiation and 2-8 timepoints after ART initiation, with a median of 7 samples. For every participant, serial HIV viral load, CD4+ T-cell count, ART history and demographic data were obtained. Genomic DNA was extracted from unsorted PBMC with a Qiagen kit on a QIAcube, with processing performed in batches of 12 samples.

The sample is drawn from a study of long-term antiretroviral therapy in people with HIV (dated by TCRdb to 2022 to 2024). Background on the whole study: The earliest samples were collected approximately a decade before the 2015 WHO recommendation for immediate ART, a period when ART was typically delayed until CD4 counts fell. A retrospective serial study tested whether ART initiation and durable HIV suppression were associated with changes in peripheral blood TRB repertoire composition and diversity. From some 33 adults with confirmed HIV infection, the cohort provided approximately 190 cryopreserved PBMC samples, gathered serially across a mean of around 6 years (range 1-12). Of the roughly 32 participants with HIV, more than 10 were female. No cross-contamination during QIAcube processing turned up in test extractions that ran a monoclonal T-cell line alongside about 35 polyclonal samples.

The paper as a whole reports these results and caveats: The samples span the years 2004 to 2017, and the ART regimens used may be less effective than current regimens. Expanded TRB clones identified before ART initiation dominated the repertoire across all time points, though the dominance fluctuated and decreased in many PLHIV after ART. ART initiation was associated with a significant increase in TRB diversity, but diversity stayed significantly below transplant donor controls even after long-term ART. Compared with controls, HIV repertoires had narrower CDR3 length ranges, and the network structure pointed to an antigen-experienced repertoire that shifted only slightly toward naive after ART. Because pre-ART samples had limited cell numbers, unsorted PBMC were profiled rather than sorted CD4+ and CD8+ T cells. Because PBMC availability was limited, only the TCR beta chain was sequenced, with no alpha chain pairing. No data were available on ART adherence, viral resistance or therapy changes, limiting inferences about post-ART repertoire changes.

The immunoSEQ hsTCRB v3.0 assay was used at survey level resolution for TRB variable region sequencing. A depth of roughly 40,000-55,000 T-cell genomes per sample was targeted for TRB sequencing. TRB libraries were pooled and sequenced on an Illumina MiSeq using a v3 150-cycle kit. On the study's bioinformatics: Repertoire analysis was run in R within a reproducible Nextflow workflow that covered QC, data transformation and analysis. LymphoSeq2, an R package for AIRR-Seq data exploration, was used to implement custom analyses. After excluding a few samples that yielded fewer than 5000 total TRB sequences, 188 HIV repertoires remained for analysis. Among the approximately 180 HIV repertoires that were kept, approximately 61 were collected before ART initiation and about 130 were collected after ART initiation. Each repertoire was downsampled to 5000 TRB nucleotide sequences, and summary statistics were averaged across 100 downsampling iterations. TRB sequences were retained for analysis only if CDR3 regions of at least seven amino acids were present. Two measures captured diversity: a Shannon entropy-derived clonality score and the Gini coefficient. In the repertoire networks, any two of the top 5000 CDR3 amino acid sequences were linked whenever the two sequences differed by an edit distance of one. GLIPH2 predicted antigen specificity groups and MHC restriction for TRB CDR3 amino acid sequences. Known CMV, EBV, HIV or tissue antigen associations were flagged by matching CDR3 amino acid sequences against VDJdb and McPAS-TCR. Pre-ART, post-ART and control groups were compared with Wilcoxon signed-rank tests and Holm-Bonferroni correction. TCRdb holds this immuneACCESS table with in-frame rearrangements only. Some clones are missing; in checked studies, unresolved V genes explain under half, and the rest has no known cause. D and trimming come from the DNA, and the V and J calls and clone size come from that table. Recorded for this sample are under 20,000 clones; roughly 80% of them occurred a single time. Roughly a tenth of the sample is taken by the ten largest.

This sequence uses TRBV29-1 and TRBJ2-7; tentative D gene TRBD2, with 7 bases matching. The receptor's source is a man aged 18 to 30 with HIV. The sequences come from unsorted PBMCs, collected 0.5 years before starting antiretroviral therapy. The encoded CDR3 is CSVEYVRVEGGNYTYEQYF. The sequenced DNA is TGCAGCGTTGAATATGTCCGGGTCGAGGGGGGGAATTACACCTACGAGCAGTACTTC.